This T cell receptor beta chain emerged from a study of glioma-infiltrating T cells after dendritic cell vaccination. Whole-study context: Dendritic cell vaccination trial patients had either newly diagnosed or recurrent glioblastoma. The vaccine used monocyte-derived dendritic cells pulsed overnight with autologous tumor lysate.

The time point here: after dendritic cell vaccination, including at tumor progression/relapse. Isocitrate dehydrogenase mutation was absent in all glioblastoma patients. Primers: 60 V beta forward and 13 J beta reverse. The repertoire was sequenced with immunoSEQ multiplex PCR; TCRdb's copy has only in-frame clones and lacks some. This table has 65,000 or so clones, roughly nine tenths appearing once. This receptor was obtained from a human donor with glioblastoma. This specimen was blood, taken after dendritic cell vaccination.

CDR3 residues: CASRDTGGAPGLNIQYF. In nucleotides, the CDR3 is TGCGCCAGCAGGGACACAGGGGGGGCCCCGGGGTTAAACATTCAGTACTTC. The gene calls are TRBV10-2 and TRBJ2-4; perhaps TRBD1 as D (8 bases). CDR3 length equals 17 residues. The germline gives CDR1 WSHSY, CDR2 SAAADI. V shed 6 bases and J shed 6 bases, with 24 bases lying between them.